The 12 T cell receptor beta chains reported below all come from one sample, sequenced in a study of blood T cell repertoires in COVID-19. Produced via immunoSEQ multiplex PCR; TCRdb's table is partial and in-frame only. The sample lists 100,000 or so clones; 81% were seen once. The sample consisted of peripheral blood. These receptors came from a woman in her seventies with acute or convalescent COVID-19.

This chain links TRBV20-1 with TRBJ2-5, with D tentatively TRBD1 (6 bases). From germline, CDR1 is DFQATT and CDR2 SNEGSKA (reference sequence). This CDR3 is built from 11 residues. Trimming stripped 0 bases from V and 9 bases from J, with 8 bases between. The CDR3 bases are TGCAGTGCTAGAGATGAGGGGGCCCAGTACTTC. It encodes CSARDEGAQYF.

V usage is TRBV19 and J usage is TRBJ2-2; the D gene is possibly TRBD2 (6 bases). V shed 10 bases and J shed 7 bases, with 16 bases lying between them. Germline assignment: CDR1 LNHDA and CDR2 SQIVND (reference sequence). The CDR3 contains 13 residues. The CDR3: CATGRLGVGELFF. CDR3 sequence (DNA): TGTGCCACCGGGAGACTAGGCGTCGGGGAGCTGTTTTTT.

The CDR3 bases are TGTGCCACCAAGAGGGGGATGAACACTGAAGCTTTCTTT. This translates into CATKRGMNTEAFF. The chain uses TRBV3-1 (or the pseudogene TRBV3-2) and TRBJ1-1; D is possibly TRBD1 (6 bases). The length of the CDR3 is 13 residues. Per the germline V gene, CDR1 is LGHDT and CDR2 is YNNKEL (reference sequence). Trimming removed 10 bases at V and 0 bases at J, with 12 bases between.

V usage is TRBV5-1 and J usage is TRBJ2-1, with TRBD2 identical over 10 bases. CDR3 size: 16 residues. CDR1 is SGHRS and CDR2 is YFSETQ in the germline V gene. Trimming removed 0 bases from V and 4 bases from J; junction bases left unmatched: 4. Here the CDR3 DNA reads TGCGCCAGCAGCTTGGAGAGCGGGGGGGGATACAATGAGCAGTTCTTC. It is translated as CASSLESGGGYNEQFF.

V usage is TRBV19 and J usage is TRBJ1-2; D is undetermined. Germline CDR1 reads LNHDA; CDR2 reads SQIVND (reference sequence). Deletions cut 3 bases from V and 0 bases from J, with 14 bases between. This CDR3 contains 16 residues. DNA of the CDR3: TGTGCCAGTAGTATTTACCCCCCTACGGCTAACTATGGCTACACCTTC. It specifies CASSIYPPTANYGYTF.

The gene calls are TRBV19 and TRBJ2-2; D might be TRBD2 (6 bases). Germline V lookup: CDR1 LNHDA, CDR2 SQIVND (reference sequence). This CDR3 is built from 14 residues. V was clipped by 7 bases and J by 3 bases, with 12 bases between them. The CDR3 nucleotides read TGTGCCAGTAAACCGCGGAGGGACACCGGGGAGCTGTTTTTT. Encoded protein: CASKPRRDTGELFF.

This clone was picked up a small number of times. The rearrangement joins TRBV7-2 to TRBJ2-7, with TRBD2 matching 11 bases. V shed 1 base, J shed 4 bases, and the junction held 9 bases outside the gene matches. The CDR3 extends over 17 amino acids. Germline assignment: CDR1 SGHTA and CDR2 FQGNSA. For the CDR3, the DNA is TGTGCCAGCAGCTTAGGCCCCGCCCTAGCGGGAGGATACGAGCAGTACTTC. This sequence encodes CASSLGPALAGGYEQYF.

Remarks on this clone: In this CDR3 the conserved last residue, phenylalanine or tryptophan, is missing, so a read error is likely. The limits of the CDR3 on the DNA are not certain, so only TCRdb's listed CDR3 is given. This chain connects TRBV6-4 to TRBJ2-7; the D segment call TRBD2 is taken from the table without a DNA check. The CDR3 spans 14 residues, counting both ends. Germline lookup yields CDR1 MRHNA and CDR2 SNTAGT. CDR3: CASSDRGKSLLAGD.

The CDR3: CASSFHPGQGGETQYF. CDR3 coding DNA: TGTGCCAGCAGCTTCCACCCGGGGCAGGGGGGTGAGACCCAGTACTTC. The V and J genes are TRBV11-1 and TRBJ2-5, with a possible D match to TRBD1 (7 bases). From germline, CDR1 is SGHAT and CDR2 FQDESV (reference sequence). The CDR3 is made up of 16 amino acids. V was cut by 3 bases and J by 5 bases, with 19 bases left in between. Using reference TRBV11-1 and TRBJ2-5 for the parts outside the CDR3, the full variable domain is EAEVAQSPRYKITEKSQAVAFWCDPISGHATLYWYRQILGQGPELLVQFQDESVVDDSQLPKDRFSAERLKGVDSTLKIQPAELGDSAMYLCASSFHPGQGGETQYFGPGTRLLVL.

A word on this clone: At one end the junction does not follow the germline gene, possibly because of a read error. J is TRBJ2-1 and V is TRBV6-4; D remains unclear. Looked up from germline, CDR1 is MRHNA and CDR2 is SNTAGT. The CDR3 has 14 residues. CDR3 nucleotide sequence: TGTGCCAGCAGTGACTCACTCGACACCCCTCACCAGGTCTTC. This translates into CASSDSLDTPHQVF.

V and J are TRBV6-4 and TRBJ2-7; tentatively, D is TRBD1 (5 bases). V gave up 10 bases and J gave up 3 bases, with 16 bases separating them. The CDR3 has 13 residues. Germline assignment: CDR1 MRHNA and CDR2 SNTAGT. This CDR3 reads CATQIRTCYEQYF. DNA for the CDR3: TGTGCCACCCAGATAAGGACATGCTACGAGCAGTACTTC.

The chain links TRBV5-1 to TRBJ1-3; no firm D call. This CDR3 spans 18 amino acids. V lost 0 bases to trimming and J lost 3 bases, with 19 bases between them. Germline lookup yields CDR1 SGHRS and CDR2 YFSETQ. The CDR3 loop is CASSLGVGAFAGGNTIYF. The CDR3 coding sequence is TGCGCCAGCAGCTTGGGGGTAGGCGCCTTTGCAGGTGGAAACACCATATATTTT.